This TCR beta chain was recovered during a study of blood T cell repertoires in COVID-19. For the study at large: Samples representing acute and convalescent COVID-19 were sourced from the United States, Italy and Spain. In each case, the material was cDNA or gDNA derived from T cells, B-cell-depleted T cells, or PBMCs.

Under the authors' procedure: Amplification of reference gene primers provided the estimated nucleated cell counts. Measured with immunoSEQ multiplex PCR; TCRdb has only the in-frame clones, and not every one. That table is the source of V, J and clone size, and D and trimming were worked out from the DNA. The sample carries about 220,000 clones, around 80% recorded once. The ends were cut back, 0 bases at V and 1 base at J, with 9 bases in the middle. This CDR3 is built from 15 residues. CDR1 is LNHNV, CDR2 YYDKDF, per germline (reference sequence). The rearrangement uses TRBV15 and TRBJ1-1; D gene unclear. This TCR was recovered from a woman aged 55-70 years who had recovered from COVID-19. The material sequenced was peripheral blood. The CDR3 spells CATSRDSLWNTEAFF. CDR3 coding DNA: TGTGCCACCAGCAGAGATAGCCTTTGGAACACTGAAGCTTTCTTT.